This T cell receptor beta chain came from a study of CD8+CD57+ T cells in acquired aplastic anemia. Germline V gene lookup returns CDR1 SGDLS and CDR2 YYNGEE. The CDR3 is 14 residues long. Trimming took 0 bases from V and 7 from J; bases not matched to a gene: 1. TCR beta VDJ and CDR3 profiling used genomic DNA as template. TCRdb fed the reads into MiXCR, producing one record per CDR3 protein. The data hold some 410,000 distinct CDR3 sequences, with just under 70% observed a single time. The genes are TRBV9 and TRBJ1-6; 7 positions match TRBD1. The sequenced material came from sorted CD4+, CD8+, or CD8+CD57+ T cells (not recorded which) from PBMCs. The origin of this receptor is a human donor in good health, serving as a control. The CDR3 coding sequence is TGTGCCAGCAGCGTAGCGACAGGGAATTCACCCCTCCACTTT. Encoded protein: CASSVATGNSPLHF.